This TCR beta chain was captured in a study of T cells after yellow fever vaccination. General study points: FACS-sorted repertoires might harbor abundant contaminating clonotypes from the bulk population. Clones from primary vaccination mostly reappeared after the booster (around 96% CD4, around 90% CD8).

Synthesis of TCR cDNA relied on 5'RACE template switching, which attached a universal primer site and UMIs. A single record per CDR3 protein comes from TCRdb applying MiXCR to the 5' RACE reads. The top ten hold 14% of the sample, which has 450,000 to 550,000 distinct CDR3 sequences, 15% to 20% seen once. The CDR3 has 16 residues. Germline V gives CDR1 SGHVS, CDR2 FQNEAQ. Trimming took off 2 bases at V and 0 bases at J, with 11 bases between the two ends. With regard to this clonotype: Its target is unknown.

This TCR was sampled from a man between 25 and 39 years old who received the YFV17D yellow fever vaccine. The sequences come from PBMCs, collected 15 days after the yellow fever booster vaccination. The chain employs TRBV7-8 and TRBJ2-1; D not certain. CDR3 sequence reads: CASSLYSTSSYNEQFF. The CDR3 bases are TGTGCCAGCAGCTTATACTCTACGAGCTCCTACAATGAGCAGTTCTTC.